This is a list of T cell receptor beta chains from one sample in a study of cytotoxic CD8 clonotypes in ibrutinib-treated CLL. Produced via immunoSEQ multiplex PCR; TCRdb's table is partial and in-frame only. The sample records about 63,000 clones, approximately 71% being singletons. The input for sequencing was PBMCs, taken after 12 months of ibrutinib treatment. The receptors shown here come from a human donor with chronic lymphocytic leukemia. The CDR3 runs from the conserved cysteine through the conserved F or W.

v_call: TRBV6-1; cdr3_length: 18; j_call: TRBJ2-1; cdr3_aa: CASSEAHSFYPSYNEQFF
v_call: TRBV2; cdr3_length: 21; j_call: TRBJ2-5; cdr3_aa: CASSGPGRLSALKGSRETQYF
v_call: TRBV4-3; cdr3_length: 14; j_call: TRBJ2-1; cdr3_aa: CASSPSRGSNEQFF
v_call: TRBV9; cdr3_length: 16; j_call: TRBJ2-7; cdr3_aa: CASSVRELAGIYEQYF
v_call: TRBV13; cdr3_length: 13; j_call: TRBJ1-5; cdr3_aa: CASSLGRSQPQHF
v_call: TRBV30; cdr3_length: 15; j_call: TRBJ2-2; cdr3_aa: CAWSGGLAGAGELFF
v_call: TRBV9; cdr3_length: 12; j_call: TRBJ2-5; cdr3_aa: CASSVPRETQYF
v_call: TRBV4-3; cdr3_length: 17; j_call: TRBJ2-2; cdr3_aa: CASSRQVPGTNTGELFF
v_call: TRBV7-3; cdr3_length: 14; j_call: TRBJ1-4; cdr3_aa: CASSPGQRNEKLFF
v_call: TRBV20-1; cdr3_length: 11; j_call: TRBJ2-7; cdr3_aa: CSASLPREQYF
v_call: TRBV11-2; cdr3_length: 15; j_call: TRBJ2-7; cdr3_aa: CASSLDKGGRYEQYF
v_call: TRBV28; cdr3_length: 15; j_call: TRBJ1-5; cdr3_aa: CASSHTGKYNQPQHF
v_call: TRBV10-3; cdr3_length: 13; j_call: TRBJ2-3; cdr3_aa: CAIGSGNTDTQYF
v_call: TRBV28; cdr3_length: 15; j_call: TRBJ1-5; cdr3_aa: CASSTGRFSNQPQHF
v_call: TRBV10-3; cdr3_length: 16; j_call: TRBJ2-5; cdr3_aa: CAISLTSGGVQETQYF
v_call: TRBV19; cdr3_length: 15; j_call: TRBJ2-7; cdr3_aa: CASSMPGGSRDEQYF
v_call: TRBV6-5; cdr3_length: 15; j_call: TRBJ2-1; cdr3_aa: CASSQGRTGREWQFF
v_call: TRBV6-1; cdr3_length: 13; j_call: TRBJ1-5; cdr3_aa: CASTIRVQQPQHF
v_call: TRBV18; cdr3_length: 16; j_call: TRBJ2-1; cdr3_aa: CASSPTLAGVPNEQFF
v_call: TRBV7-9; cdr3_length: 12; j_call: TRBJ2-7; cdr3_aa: CASSSGERSEYF
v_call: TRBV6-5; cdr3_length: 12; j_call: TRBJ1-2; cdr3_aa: CASSSVNYGYTF
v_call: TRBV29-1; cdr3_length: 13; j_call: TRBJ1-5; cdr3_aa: CSVQQGFNQPQHF